This T cell receptor (beta chain) comes out of a study of Graves' ophthalmopathy and Graves' hyperthyroidism. Beta-chain TCR CDR3 regions were amplified from RNA transcripts. HTBI primers were employed in first-round RT-PCR, then a second-round multiplex PCR followed. From the multiplex PCR reads, TCRdb called clonotypes with MiXCR, one entry per CDR3 protein. Of around 660,000 distinct CDR3 sequences in the sample, approximately 39% were seen once. The germline gives CDR1 SEHNR, CDR2 FQNEAQ (reference sequence). The CDR3 has 13 residues. Trimming took 1 base from V and 6 from J, leaving 9 bases between them. Establishment of the diagnosis relied upon clinical symptoms, serum thyroxine, TRAb, thyroid ultrasound and orbital computed tomography.

The chain carries TRBV7-9 and TRBJ1-1; D ambiguous. This receptor was identified in an adult man with Graves' ophthalmopathy. Sequencing was performed on peripheral blood. The CDR3 loop reads CASSLVLAAEAFF. The CDR3 nucleotides read TGTGCCAGCAGCTTAGTTTTGGCAGCTGAAGCTTTCTTT.